Here is one TCR beta chain with its context. This sample is part of a study of T cell responses to AZD1222 COVID-19 vaccine. Per germline, CDR1 KGHDR and CDR2 SFDVKD. V was cut by 6 bases and J by 7 bases, with 15 bases left in between. CDR3 length: 14 amino acids. The method was immunoSEQ multiplex PCR; TCRdb's version includes in-frame clones alone and lacks a portion of them. The sample has over 130,000 clones; more than 85% are singletons. V gene TRBV24-1 combines with J gene TRBJ1-5; possibly TRBD1 for D (6 bases). The clonotype originates from an adult who received the AZD1222 COVID-19 vaccine. The input for sequencing was peripheral blood, taken 28 days after the second AZD1222 dose. The CDR3 DNA is TGTGCCACCAGTTCACTGGGGGACACCCAGCCCCAGCATTTT. It codes for CATSSLGDTQPQHF.